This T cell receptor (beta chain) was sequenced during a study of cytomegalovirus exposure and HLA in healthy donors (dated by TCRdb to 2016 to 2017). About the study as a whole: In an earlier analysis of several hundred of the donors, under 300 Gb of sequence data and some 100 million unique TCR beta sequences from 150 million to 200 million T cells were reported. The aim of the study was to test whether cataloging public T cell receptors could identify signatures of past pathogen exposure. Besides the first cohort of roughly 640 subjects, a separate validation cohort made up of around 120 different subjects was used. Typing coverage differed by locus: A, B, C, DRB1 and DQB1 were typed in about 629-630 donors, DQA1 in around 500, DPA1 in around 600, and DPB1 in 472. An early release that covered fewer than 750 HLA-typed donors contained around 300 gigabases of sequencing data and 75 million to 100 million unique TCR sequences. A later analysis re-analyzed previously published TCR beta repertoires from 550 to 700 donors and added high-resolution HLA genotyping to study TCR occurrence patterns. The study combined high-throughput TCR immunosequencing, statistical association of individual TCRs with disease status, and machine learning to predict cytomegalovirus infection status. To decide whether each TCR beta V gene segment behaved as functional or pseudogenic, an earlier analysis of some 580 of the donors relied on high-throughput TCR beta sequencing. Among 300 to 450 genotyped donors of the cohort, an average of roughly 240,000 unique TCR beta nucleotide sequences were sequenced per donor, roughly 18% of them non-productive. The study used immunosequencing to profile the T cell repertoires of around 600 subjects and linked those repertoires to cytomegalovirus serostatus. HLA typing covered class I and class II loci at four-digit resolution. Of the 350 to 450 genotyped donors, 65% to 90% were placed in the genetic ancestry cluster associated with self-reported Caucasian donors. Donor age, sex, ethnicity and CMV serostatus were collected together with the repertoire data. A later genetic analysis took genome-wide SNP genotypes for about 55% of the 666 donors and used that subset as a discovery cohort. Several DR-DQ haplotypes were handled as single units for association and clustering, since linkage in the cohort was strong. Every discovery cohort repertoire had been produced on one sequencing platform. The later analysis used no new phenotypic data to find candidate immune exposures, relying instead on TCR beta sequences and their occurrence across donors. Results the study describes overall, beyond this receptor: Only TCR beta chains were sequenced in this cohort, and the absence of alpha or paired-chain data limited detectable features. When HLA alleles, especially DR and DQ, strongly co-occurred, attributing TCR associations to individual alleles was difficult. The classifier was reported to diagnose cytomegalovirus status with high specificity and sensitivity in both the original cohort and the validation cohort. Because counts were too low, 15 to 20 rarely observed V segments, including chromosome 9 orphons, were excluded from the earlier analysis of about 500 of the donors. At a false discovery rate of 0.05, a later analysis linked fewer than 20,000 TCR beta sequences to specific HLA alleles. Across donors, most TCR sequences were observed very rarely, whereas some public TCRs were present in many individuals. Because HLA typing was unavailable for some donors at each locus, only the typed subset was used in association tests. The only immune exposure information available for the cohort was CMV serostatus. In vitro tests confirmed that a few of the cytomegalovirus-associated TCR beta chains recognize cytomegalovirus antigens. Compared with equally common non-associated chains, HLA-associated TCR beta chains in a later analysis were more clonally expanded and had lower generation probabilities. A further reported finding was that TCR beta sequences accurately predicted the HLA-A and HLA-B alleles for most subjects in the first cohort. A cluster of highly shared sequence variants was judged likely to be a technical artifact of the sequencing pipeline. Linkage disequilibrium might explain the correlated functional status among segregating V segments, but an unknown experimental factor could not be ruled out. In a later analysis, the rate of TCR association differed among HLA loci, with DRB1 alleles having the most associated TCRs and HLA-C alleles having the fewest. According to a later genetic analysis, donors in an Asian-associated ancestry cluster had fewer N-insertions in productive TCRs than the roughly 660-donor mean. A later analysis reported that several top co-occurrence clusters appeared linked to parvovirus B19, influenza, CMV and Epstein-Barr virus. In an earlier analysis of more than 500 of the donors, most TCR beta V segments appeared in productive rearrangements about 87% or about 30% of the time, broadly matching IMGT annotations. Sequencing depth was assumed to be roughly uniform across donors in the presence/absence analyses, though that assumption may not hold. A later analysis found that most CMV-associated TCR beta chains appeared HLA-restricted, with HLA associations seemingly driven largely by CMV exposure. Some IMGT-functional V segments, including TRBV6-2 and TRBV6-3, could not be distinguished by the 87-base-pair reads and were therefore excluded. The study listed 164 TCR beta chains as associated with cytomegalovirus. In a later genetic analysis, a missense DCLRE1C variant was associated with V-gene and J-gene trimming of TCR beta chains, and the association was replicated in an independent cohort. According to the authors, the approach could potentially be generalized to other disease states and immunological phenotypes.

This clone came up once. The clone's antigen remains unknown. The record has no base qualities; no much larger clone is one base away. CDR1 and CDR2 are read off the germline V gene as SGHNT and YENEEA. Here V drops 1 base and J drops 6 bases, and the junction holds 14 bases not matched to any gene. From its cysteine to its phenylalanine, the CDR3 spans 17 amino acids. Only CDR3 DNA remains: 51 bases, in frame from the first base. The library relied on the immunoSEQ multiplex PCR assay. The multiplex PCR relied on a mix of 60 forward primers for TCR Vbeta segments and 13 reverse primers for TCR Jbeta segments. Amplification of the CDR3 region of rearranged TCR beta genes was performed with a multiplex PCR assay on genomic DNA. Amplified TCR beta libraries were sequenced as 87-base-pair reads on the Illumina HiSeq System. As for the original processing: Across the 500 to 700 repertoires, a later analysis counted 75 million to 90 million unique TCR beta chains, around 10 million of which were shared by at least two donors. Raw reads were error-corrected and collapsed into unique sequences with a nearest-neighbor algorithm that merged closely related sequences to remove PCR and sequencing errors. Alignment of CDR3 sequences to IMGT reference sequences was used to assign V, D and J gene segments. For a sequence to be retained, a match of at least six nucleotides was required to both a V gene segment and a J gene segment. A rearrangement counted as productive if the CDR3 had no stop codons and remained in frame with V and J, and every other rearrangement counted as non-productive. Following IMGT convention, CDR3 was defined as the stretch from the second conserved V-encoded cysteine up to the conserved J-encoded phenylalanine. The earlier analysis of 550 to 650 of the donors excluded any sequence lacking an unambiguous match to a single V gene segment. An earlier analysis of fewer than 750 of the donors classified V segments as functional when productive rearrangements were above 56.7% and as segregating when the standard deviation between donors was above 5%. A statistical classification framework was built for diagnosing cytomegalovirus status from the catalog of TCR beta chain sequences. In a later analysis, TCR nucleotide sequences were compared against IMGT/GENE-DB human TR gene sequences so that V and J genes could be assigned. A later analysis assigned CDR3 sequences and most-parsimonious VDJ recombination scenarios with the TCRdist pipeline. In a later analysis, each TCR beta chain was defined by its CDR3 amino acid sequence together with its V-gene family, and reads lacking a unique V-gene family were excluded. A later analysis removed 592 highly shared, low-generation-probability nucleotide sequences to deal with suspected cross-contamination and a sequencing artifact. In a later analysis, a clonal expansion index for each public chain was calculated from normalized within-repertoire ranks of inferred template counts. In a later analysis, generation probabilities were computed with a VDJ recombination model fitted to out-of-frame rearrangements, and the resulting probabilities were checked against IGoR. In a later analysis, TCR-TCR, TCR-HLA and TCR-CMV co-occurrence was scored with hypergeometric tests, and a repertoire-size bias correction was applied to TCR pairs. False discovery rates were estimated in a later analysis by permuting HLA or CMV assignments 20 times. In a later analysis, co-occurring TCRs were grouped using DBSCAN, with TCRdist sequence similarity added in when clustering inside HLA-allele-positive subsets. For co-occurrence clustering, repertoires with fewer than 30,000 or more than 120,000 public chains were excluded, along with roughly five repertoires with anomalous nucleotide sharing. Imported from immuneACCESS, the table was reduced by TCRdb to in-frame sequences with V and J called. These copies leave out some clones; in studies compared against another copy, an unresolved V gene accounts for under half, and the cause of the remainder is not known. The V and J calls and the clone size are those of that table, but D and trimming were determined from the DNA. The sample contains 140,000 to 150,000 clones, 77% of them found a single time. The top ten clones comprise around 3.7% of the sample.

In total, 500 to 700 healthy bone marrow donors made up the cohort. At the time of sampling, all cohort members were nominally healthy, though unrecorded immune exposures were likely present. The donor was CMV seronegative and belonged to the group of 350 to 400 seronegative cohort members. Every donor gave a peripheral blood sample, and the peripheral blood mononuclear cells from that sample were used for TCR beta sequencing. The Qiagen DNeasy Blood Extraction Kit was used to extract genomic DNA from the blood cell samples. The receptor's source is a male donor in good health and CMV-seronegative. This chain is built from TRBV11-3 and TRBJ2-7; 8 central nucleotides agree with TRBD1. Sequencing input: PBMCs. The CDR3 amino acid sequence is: CASSLGGTGSSRVEQYF. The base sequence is TGTGCCAGCAGCTTAGGAGGGACAGGCTCTTCAAGAGTCGAGCAGTACTTC.